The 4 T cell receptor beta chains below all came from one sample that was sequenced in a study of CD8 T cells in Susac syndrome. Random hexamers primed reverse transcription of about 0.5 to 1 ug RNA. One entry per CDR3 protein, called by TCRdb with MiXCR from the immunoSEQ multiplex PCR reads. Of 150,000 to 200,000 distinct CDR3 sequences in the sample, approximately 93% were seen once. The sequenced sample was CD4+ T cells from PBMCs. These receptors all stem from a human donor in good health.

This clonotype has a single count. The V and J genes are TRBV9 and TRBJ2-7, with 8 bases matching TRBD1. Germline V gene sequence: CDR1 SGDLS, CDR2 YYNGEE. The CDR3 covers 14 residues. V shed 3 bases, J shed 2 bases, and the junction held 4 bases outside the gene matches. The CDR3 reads CASSAGQVPYEQYF. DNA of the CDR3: TGTGCCAGCAGCGCGGGACAGGTCCCCTACGAGCAGTACTTC.

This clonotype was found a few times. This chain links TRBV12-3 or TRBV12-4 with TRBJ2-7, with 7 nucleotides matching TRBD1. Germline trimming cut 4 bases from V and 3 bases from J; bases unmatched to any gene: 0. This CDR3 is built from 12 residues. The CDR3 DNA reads TGTGCCAGCAGTTGGGACAGCTACGAGCAGTACTTC. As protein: CASSWDSYEQYF.

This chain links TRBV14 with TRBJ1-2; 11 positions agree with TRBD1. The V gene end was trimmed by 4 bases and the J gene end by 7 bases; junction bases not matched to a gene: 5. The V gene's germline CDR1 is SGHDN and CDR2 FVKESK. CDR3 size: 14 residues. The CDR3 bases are TGTGCCAGCAGCCCCCGGACAGGGGGCGGTGGCTACACCTTC. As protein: CASSPRTGGGGYTF.

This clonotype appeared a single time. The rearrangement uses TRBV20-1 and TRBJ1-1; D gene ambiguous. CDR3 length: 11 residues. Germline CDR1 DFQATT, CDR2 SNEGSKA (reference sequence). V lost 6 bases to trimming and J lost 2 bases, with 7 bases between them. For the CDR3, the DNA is TGCAGTGCCCATGAAAACACTGAAGCTTTCTTT. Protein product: CSAHENTEAFF.